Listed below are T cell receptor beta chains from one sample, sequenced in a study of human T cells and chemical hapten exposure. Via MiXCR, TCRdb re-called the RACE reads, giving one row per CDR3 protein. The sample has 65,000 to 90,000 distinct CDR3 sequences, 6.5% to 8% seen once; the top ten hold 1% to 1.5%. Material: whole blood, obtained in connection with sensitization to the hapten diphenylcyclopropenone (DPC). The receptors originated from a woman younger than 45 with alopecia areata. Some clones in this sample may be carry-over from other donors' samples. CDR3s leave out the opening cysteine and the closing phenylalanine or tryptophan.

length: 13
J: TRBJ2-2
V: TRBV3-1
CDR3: ASSLRGGPAGELF

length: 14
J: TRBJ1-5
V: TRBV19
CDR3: ASSFAGATGGQPQH

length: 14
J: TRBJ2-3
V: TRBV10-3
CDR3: AISESKGGGPDTQY

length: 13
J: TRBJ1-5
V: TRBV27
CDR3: ASTHRDRGNQPQH

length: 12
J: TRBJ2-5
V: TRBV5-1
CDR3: ASSPGTNQETQY

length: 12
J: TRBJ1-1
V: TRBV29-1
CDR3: SVEIGTANTEAF

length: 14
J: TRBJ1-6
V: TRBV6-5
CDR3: ASSLTGGAYNSPLH

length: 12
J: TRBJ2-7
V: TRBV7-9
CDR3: ASIPDRGAFEQY

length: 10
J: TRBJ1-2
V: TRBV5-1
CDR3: ASSLMGDGYT

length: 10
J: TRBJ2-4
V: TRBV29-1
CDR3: SVVTGSWIQY

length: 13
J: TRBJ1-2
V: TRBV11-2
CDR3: ASSPTPDGSYGYT

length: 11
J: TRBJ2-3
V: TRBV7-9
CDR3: ASSPRGPDTQY

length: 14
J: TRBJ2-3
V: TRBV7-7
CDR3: ASSPGQGIFSDTQY

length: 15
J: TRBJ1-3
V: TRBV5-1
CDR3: ASSLDGIQGQRGTIY

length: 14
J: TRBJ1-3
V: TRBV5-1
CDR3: ASSSGTGHSGNTIY

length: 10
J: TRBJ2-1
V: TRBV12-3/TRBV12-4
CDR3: ASIPEGGEQF

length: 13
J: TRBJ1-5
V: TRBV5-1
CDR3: ASSLTGTGGQPQH

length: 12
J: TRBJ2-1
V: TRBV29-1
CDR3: SVDQGGSYNEQF

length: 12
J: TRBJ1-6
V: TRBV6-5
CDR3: ASSPGARNSPLH

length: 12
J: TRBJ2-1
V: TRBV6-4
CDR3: ASWVRSSYNEQF

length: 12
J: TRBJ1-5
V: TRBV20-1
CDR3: SAPRTGSNQPQH

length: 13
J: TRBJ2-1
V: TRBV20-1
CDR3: SARDELVSYNEQF

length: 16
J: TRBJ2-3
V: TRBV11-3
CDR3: ASSLRTSGGPVTDTQY

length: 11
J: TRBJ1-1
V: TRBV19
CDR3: ASSPTGSTEAF

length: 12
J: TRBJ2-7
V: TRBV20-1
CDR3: SARPGGLTYEQY

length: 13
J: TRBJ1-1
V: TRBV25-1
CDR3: ASIVGQGVNTEAF

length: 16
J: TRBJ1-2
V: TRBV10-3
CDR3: AVAPGTGTGGYHYGYT

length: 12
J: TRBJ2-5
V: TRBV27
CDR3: ASRTSGGYETQY

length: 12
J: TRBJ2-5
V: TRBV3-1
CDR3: ASRKDLNQETQY

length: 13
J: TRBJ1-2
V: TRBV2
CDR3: ASSEGPNDYYGYT

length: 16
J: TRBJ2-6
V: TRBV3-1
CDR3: ASSQGLAGGRGANVLT

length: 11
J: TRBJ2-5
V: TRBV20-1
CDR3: SAAGGYQETQY

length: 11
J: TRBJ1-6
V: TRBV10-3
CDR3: AIRTGVNSPLH

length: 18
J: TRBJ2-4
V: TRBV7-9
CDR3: ASSLGLAGERGVAKNIQY

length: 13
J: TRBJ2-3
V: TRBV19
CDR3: ASTVFFQGGDTQY

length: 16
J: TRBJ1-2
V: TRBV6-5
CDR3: ASSYGPGQGEANYGYT